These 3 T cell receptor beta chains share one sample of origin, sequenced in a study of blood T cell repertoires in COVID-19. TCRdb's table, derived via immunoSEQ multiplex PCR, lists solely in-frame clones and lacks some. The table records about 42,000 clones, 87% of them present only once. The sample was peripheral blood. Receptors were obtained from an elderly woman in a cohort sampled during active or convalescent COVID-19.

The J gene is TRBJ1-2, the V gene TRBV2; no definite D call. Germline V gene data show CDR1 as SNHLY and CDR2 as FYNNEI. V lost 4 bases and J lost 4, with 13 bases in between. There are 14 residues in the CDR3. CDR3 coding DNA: TGTGCCAGCAGTGTTGGGCCACCCTCCTATGGCTACACCTTC. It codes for CASSVGPPSYGYTF.

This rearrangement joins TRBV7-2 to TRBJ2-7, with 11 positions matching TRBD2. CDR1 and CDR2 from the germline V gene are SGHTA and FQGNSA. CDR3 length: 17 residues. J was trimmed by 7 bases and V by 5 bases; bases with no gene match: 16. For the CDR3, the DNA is TGTGCCAGCAGCCGCCCCGGGCTAGCGGGAGGATCGGGGGAGCAGTACTTC. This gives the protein CASSRPGLAGGSGEQYF.

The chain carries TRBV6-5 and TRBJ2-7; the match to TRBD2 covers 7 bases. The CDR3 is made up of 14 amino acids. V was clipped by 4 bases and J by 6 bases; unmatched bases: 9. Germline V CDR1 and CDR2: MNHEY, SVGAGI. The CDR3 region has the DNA TGTGCCAGCAGTTTAGGTGGGAGGGGCGGCGAGCAGTACTTC. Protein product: CASSLGGRGGEQYF.